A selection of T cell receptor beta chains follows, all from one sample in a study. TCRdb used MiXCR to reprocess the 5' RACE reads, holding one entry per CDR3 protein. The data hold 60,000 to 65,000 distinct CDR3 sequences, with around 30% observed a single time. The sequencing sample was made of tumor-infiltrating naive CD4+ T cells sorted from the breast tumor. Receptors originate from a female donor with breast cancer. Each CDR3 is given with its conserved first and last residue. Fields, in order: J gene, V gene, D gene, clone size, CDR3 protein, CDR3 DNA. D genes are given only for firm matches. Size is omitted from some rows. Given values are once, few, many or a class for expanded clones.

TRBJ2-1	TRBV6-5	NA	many	CASGRQDELFF	TGTGCCAGCGGGCGGCAGGATGAGCTGTTCTTC
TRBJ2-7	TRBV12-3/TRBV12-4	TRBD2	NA	CASSRLAGFYEQYF	TGTGCCAGCAGTAGACTAGCGGGTTTCTACGAGCAGTACTTC
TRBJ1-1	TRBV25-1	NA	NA	CASSDQTGQNEAFF	TGTGCCAGCAGTGACCAAACCGGACAGAATGAAGCTTTCTTT
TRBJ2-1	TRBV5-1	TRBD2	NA	CTSSRDRTSGSYNEQFF	TGCACCAGCAGCCGAGACAGGACTAGCGGGAGTTACAATGAGCAGTTCTTC
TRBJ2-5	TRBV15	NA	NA	CATSTMHQETQYF	TGTGCCACCAGCACGATGCACCAAGAGACCCAGTACTTC
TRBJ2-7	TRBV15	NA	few	CATSRDTLAPGQVYEQYF	TGTGCCACCAGCAGAGATACATTGGCGCCAGGCCAAGTCTACGAGCAGTACTTC
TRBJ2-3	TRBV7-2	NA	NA	CASSLEGGWNTQYF	TGTGCCAGCAGCTTAGAGGGGGGATGGAATACGCAGTATTTT
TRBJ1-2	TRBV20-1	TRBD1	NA	CSAIGTANYGYTF	TGCAGTGCTATCGGGACAGCTAACTATGGCTACACCTTC
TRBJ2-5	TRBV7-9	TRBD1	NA	CASSLHADDRGETQYF	TGTGCCAGCAGCTTACACGCCGACGACAGGGGAGAGACCCAGTACTTC
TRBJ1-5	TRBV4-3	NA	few	CASSQDFGSPQHF	TGCGCCAGCAGCCAAGATTTTGGTTCGCCCCAGCATTTT
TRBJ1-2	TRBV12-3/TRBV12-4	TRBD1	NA	CASTLDRSGGYGYTF	TGTGCCAGCACCCTGGACAGGTCGGGCGGCTATGGCTACACCTTC
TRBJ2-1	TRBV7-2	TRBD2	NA	CASSRGLAFNEQFF	TGTGCCAGCAGCAGGGGACTAGCTTTCAATGAGCAGTTCTTC
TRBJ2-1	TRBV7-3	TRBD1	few	CASSLTGQGDEQFF	TGTGCCAGCAGCTTAACCGGACAGGGCGATGAGCAGTTCTTC